This TCR beta chain stems from a study of T cell responses to AZD1222 COVID-19 vaccine. Overall study findings and caveats: It should be noted that donors were predominantly white British and more often female, and clonal diversity was possibly underestimated.

Repertoires were generated with immunoSEQ multiplex PCR, while TCRdb's copy carries only in-frame clones and drops some. The sample consists of about 130,000 clones, about 90% of them appearing once. The sample holds a few counts of this clone. Its cognate antigen is unknown. This TCR came from an adult in good health. The sample here was peripheral blood, taken on day 0 of MenACWY control vaccination.

CDR3 region: CASSQETSGSYNEQFF. The CDR3 DNA follows: TGTGCCAGCAGCCAAGAGACTAGCGGCTCCTACAATGAGCAGTTCTTC. The chain carries TRBV4-2 and TRBJ2-1; 9 bases match TRBD2. In germline, CDR1 is LGHNA, CDR2 YNFKEQ. V lost 0 bases and J lost 0; bases outside the gene matches: 0. This CDR3 is 16 amino acids long.